Below, 16 T cell receptor beta chains from the same sample are listed, as sequenced in a study of T cell responses to AZD1222 COVID-19 vaccine. This table comes from immunoSEQ multiplex PCR, and its TCRdb copy is limited to in-frame clones, with some not included. The table shows under 150,000 clones, with roughly nine tenths occurring only once. This material consisted of peripheral blood, taken on day 0 of AZD1222 vaccination. All receptors come from an adult in good health.

V is TRBV11-3 and J is TRBJ2-1; 7 bases are a match to TRBD2. The germline CDR1 and CDR2 sequences are SGHNT and YENEEA. V lost 3 bases to trimming and J lost 4 bases; unmatched junction nucleotides: 3. There are 14 residues in the CDR3. The CDR3 DNA reads TGTGCCAGCAGCTTGACTAGCAGGTACAATGAGCAGTTCTTC. This sequence encodes CASSLTSRYNEQFF.

The chain uses TRBV30 and TRBJ1-5; D is unclear. The germline V and J ends were trimmed by 3 bases and 0 bases, with 15 bases remaining between them. Looked up from germline, CDR1 is GTSNPN and CDR2 is SVGIG (reference sequence). The CDR3 runs 16 residues. CDR3 bases: TGTGCCTGGAGGGATCGGTACACCTATAGCAATCAGCCCCAGCATTTT. Protein sequence: CAWRDRYTYSNQPQHF.

V usage is TRBV7-7 and J usage is TRBJ2-1; D is uncertain. The length of the CDR3 is 11 residues. Looked up from germline, CDR1 is SSHAT and CDR2 is FNYEAQ (reference sequence). V dropped 6 bases and J dropped 7 bases, with 7 bases sitting between them. This chain's CDR3 is CASSSNNEQFF. The CDR3 region has the DNA TGTGCCAGCAGTTCGAATAATGAGCAGTTCTTC.

This chain connects TRBV11-3 to TRBJ2-3; 9 bases match TRBD2. The CDR3 is 14 residues long. J gave up 1 base and V 4 bases, and 0 bases lay outside the gene matches. Germline V lookup: CDR1 SGHNT, CDR2 YENEEA. This chain's CDR3 is CASSWTSGTDTQYF. CDR3 DNA sequence: TGTGCCAGCAGCTGGACTAGCGGCACAGATACGCAGTATTTT. The whole variable domain, remainder taken from reference TRBV11-3 and TRBJ2-3, is EAGVVQSPRYKIIEKKQPVAFWCNPISGHNTLYWYLQNLGQGPELLIRYENEEAVDDSQLPKDRFSAERLKGVDSTLKIQPAELGDSAVYLCASSWTSGTDTQYFGPGTRLTVL.

The rearrangement joins TRBV19 to TRBJ2-1; 9 bases align to TRBD1. Per the germline V gene, CDR1 is LNHDA and CDR2 is SQIVND (reference sequence). The CDR3 loop spans 14 amino acids. V lost 8 bases and J lost 15; bases outside the gene matches: 17. DNA for the CDR3: TGTGCCAGTCTCCCCCGGGACAGGGCCCCCCAGGCGTTCTTC. Protein sequence: CASLPRDRAPQAFF. Full variable domain (remainder filled in from reference TRBV19 and TRBJ2-1): DGGITQSPKYLFRKEGQNVTLSCEQNLNHDAMYWYRQDPGQGLRLIYYSQIVNDFQKGDIAEGYSVSREKKESFPLTVTSAQKNPTAFYLCASLPRDRAPQAFFGPGTRLTVL.

This sequence joins TRBV7-2 and TRBJ2-2; D not resolved. Per the germline V gene, CDR1 is SGHTA and CDR2 is FQGNSA. The germline V and J ends were trimmed by 5 bases and 6 bases, with 16 bases remaining between them. This CDR3 is 15 amino acids long. CDR3 sequence (DNA): TGTGCCAGCAGCCCGGTCGTCTTCTCGTCCGGGGAGCTGTTTTTT. The encoded protein is CASSPVVFSSGELFF.

This clone was recorded once. The chain carries TRBV7-9 and TRBJ2-1; D is perhaps TRBD1 (5 bases). Germline CDR1 is SEHNR and CDR2 is FQNEAQ (reference sequence). CDR3 length: 14 residues. V shed 1 base and J shed 8 bases, with 12 bases lying between them. CDR3 loop: CASSLGPGRHEQFF. The CDR3 region has the DNA TGTGCCAGCAGCTTAGGTCCAGGGCGTCATGAGCAGTTCTTC.

DNA for the CDR3: TGTGCCAGCAGCTCCCGAGGGGACATGAACACTGAAGCTTTCTTT. This codes for CASSSRGDMNTEAFF. V and J are TRBV9 and TRBJ1-1, with a weak D call TRBD1 (6 bases). V was clipped by 4 bases and J by 0 bases, with 13 bases between them. The V gene's germline CDR1 is SGDLS and CDR2 YYNGEE. The CDR3 covers 15 residues.

The chain recombines TRBV30 with TRBJ1-1; 8 positions match TRBD1. The germline gives CDR1 GTSNPN, CDR2 SVGIG (reference sequence). V shed 8 bases and J 0 bases; nucleotides not matched to a gene: 5. The CDR3 is made up of 13 amino acids. Written as DNA, the CDR3 is TGTGCCGGATTGGACAGGGTGAACACTGAAGCTTTCTTT. Encoded protein: CAGLDRVNTEAFF.

The chain has TRBV11-2 and TRBJ2-4, with D possibly being TRBD1 or TRBD2 (5 bases each). Germline CDR1 reads SGHAT; CDR2 reads FQNNGV. V shed 0 bases and J shed 5 bases, with 11 bases lying between them. The CDR3 consists of 15 residues. The CDR3 loop reads CASSLDRGSQNIQYF. CDR3 DNA sequence: TGTGCCAGCAGCTTAGACCGGGGCAGTCAAAACATTCAGTACTTC. The full variable domain, its missing parts supplied by reference TRBV11-2 and TRBJ2-4, is EAGVAQSPRYKIIEKRQSVAFWCNPISGHATLYWYQQILGQGPKLLIQFQNNGVVDDSQLPKDRFSAERLKGVDSTLKIQPAKLEDSAVYLCASSLDRGSQNIQYFGAGTRLSVL.

The rearrangement joins TRBV30 to TRBJ1-2; 7 bases map to TRBD1. CDR3 length: 11 residues. Germline V CDR1 and CDR2: GTSNPN, SVGIG (reference sequence). The V gene end was trimmed by 5 bases and the J gene end by 7 bases; junction bases not matched to a gene: 4. CDR3: CAWGTGVGYTF. CDR3 coding DNA: TGTGCCTGGGGCACAGGGGTTGGCTACACCTTC.

This clone was counted a single time. The gene calls are TRBV29-1 and TRBJ1-1; D not certain. Trimming shortened V by 3 bases and J by 1 base, and 6 bases separated the two germline ends. The V gene's germline CDR1 is SQVTM and CDR2 ANQGSEA. This CDR3 is built from 12 residues. The CDR3 nucleotides read TGCAGCGTTGAGGCGGAGAACACTGAAGCTTTCTTT. It is translated as CSVEAENTEAFF.

Here the CDR3 DNA reads TGCGCCAGCAGCCGGCGGGGAGGTGACACTGAAGCTTTCTTT. This sequence encodes CASSRRGGDTEAFF. The chain recombines TRBV5-1 with TRBJ1-1; D remains unclear. This CDR3 spans 14 amino acids. The V gene's germline CDR1 is SGHRS and CDR2 YFSETQ. Trimming cost V 4 bases and J 3 bases, with 13 bases left between them.

The chain joins TRBV5-6 to TRBJ2-1; the match to TRBD2 covers 8 bases. The CDR3 totals 17 residues. From germline, CDR1 is SGHDT and CDR2 YYEEEE. Germline trimming cut 4 bases from V and 5 bases from J; bases unmatched to any gene: 14. CDR3 in DNA: TGTGCCAGCAGCGTCCCACTAGCGGCGTTTCCTCACAATGAGCAGTTCTTC. Translating it yields CASSVPLAAFPHNEQFF.

V usage is TRBV6-5 and J usage is TRBJ2-1, with D possibly called TRBD1 or TRBD2 (5 bases each). V was clipped by 1 base and J by 8 bases, with 15 bases between them. The germline gives CDR1 MNHEY, CDR2 SVGAGI. CDR3 length: 15 amino acids. The CDR3 loop reads CASSYYGTQHDEQFF. DNA of the CDR3: TGTGCCAGCAGTTACTACGGGACCCAGCATGATGAGCAGTTCTTC.

CDR3 coding DNA: TGTGCCAGCAGCCCCAGGGGCCTGCGCTACGAGCAGTACTTC. Protein: CASSPRGLRYEQYF. The chain combines TRBV6-2 or TRBV6-3 with TRBJ2-7; TRBD1 might be the D (6 bases). Germline V lookup: CDR1 MNHEY, CDR2 SVGEGT. Trimming cost V 6 bases and J 3 bases, with 15 bases left between them. The CDR3 is 14 amino acids.